The sequence of this T cell receptor (beta chain) was determined in a study of a mutant IDH1 vaccine in newly diagnosed glioma. Overall study: Sex distribution of treated patients was about 62% male and roughly 38% female; mean age was around 40 years. Patients got radiotherapy, temozolomide, or both beforehand, and most got both.

Indicated time point: week 5, during vaccination. A 20-mer mutant IDH1 peptide at 300 ug was injected subcutaneously with topical imiquimod. Libraries were prepared by immunoSEQ multiplex PCR; TCRdb keeps only in-frame clonotypes and omits some of them. Of around 23,000 clones in the sample, about three quarters were seen once. Unmatched junction bases numbered 6, after V lost 6 bases and J lost 6 bases. From germline, CDR1 is SQVTM and CDR2 ANQGSEA. The CDR3 consists of 12 residues. A note on this clone: Its target is not known.

The chain carries TRBV29-1 and TRBJ1-2; the match to TRBD1 covers 8 bases. The specimen was PBMCs, collected from a glioma patient whose treatment included an IDH1 peptide vaccine. The receptor's source is a middle-aged man with glioma. The CDR3 DNA reads as TGCAGCGTACTCAGGGGGCAGGATGGCTACACCTTC. Translating it yields CSVLRGQDGYTF.